This T cell receptor beta chain came from a study of healthy donors' naive CD4 and CD8 T cells. General study results and limits: Chains were not paired, since alpha and beta were sequenced in bulk.

Remarks on this clonotype: The antigen remains undetermined.

TCR libraries were built from 500 to 600 ng of total RNA by linear amplification. TCRdb itself ran the reads through MiXCR, one entry per CDR3 protein. This repertoire shows about 200,000 distinct CDR3 sequences, around three quarters found once; its top ten account for about 2.4%. The TCR originated in a pool of human donors in good health; the sample pools cells from several healthy donors. Sequenced sample: naive CD4+ and CD8+ T cells sorted from blood, pooled from several donors.

In DNA, the CDR3 is TGTGCCAGCAGCTACGGGACAGCCTTGAACACTGAAGCTTTCTTT. It codes for CASSYGTALNTEAFF. The chain employs TRBV5-6 and TRBJ1-1; 7 bases are a match to TRBD1. Germline loops: CDR1 SGHDT, CDR2 YYEEEE. V dropped 3 bases and J dropped 0; count of bases not matched to a gene: 5. This CDR3 has 15 amino acids.